These T cell receptor beta chains were read from a single sample in a study of T cell responses to AZD1222 COVID-19 vaccine. The assay was immunoSEQ multiplex PCR, and TCRdb's table has in-frame clones only and misses some. The profile shows 90,000 to 100,000 clones, about 85% of them singletons. Sequencing used peripheral blood, obtained on day 0 of AZD1222 vaccination. The receptors derive from an adult in good health. CDR3s leave out the opening cysteine and the closing phenylalanine or tryptophan. A row's size may be missing; if present it is once, few, many or a size class.

clone_size	v_call	cdr3_aa
once	TRBV25-1	ASSESGRDGGNTIY
-	TRBV19	ASSMLGFTSQPQH
-	TRBV7-9	ASSLGTAFNEKLF
-	TRBV2	ASSALTSATIQTQY
-	TRBV15	ATSGSGSSYEQY
-	TRBV9	ASSVVSGLGYT
-	TRBV11-2	ASSLVFRWPQH
-	TRBV2	ASSSNSNGYT
-	TRBV6-2/TRBV6-3	ASRPRLAGLETQY
-	TRBV5-4	ASSSGLIPYGYT
-	TRBV19	ASSTAGIYEKLF
-	TRBV29-1	SVAETGGKYGYT
-	TRBV19	ASSRGGAPSNQPQH
-	TRBV29-1	SARFSGTGGMGYT
-	TRBV19	ASSAVGSYEQY
-	TRBV6-5	ASSPTGDQETQY
-	TRBV4-3	ASSQTAGNTEAF
-	TRBV19	ASRTRLGSGNTIY
-	TRBV9	ASSVVASEQF
-	TRBV27	ASSLGGMTTEAF